This T cell receptor beta chain was profiled in a study of T cell responses to AZD1222 COVID-19 vaccine. Using immunoSEQ multiplex PCR, the repertoire was profiled, and TCRdb retains in-frame clones only, with some absent. The sample shows about 130,000 clones, around 90% of them seen only once. This clone was recorded once. Its antigen remains unknown. The CDR3 spans 16 residues. V shed 3 bases and J shed 1 base, with 13 bases lying between them. Germline V CDR1 and CDR2: LNHDA, SQIVND (reference sequence). Study-wide points: Regions 160-218 and 743-854 dominated among vaccine-associated CD4 TCRs spanning spike.

This TCR was sampled from an adult who received the AZD1222 COVID-19 vaccine. The sample was peripheral blood, taken 28 days after the second AZD1222 dose. The rearrangement joins TRBV19 to TRBJ1-5; no clear D gene. CDR3 DNA: TGTGCCAGTAGTATCAAGAACAGATGGAGCAATCAGCCCCAGCATTTT. Translation gives CASSIKNRWSNQPQHF.